One and the same sample provided the 25 T cell receptor beta chains below, sequenced in a study of CXCR3-negative and CXCR3-positive naive CD8 T cells. The authors prepared UMI-labeled TRB cDNA libraries by 5' RACE. After re-calling the 5' RACE reads, TCRdb lists one entry per CDR3 protein, DNA absent. This sample's table has tens of thousands of distinct CDR3 sequences. The sequenced sample consisted of naive CXCR3- CD8+ T cells from blood. Subset: CD45RO-CCR7+CD27+CD95- naive CD8+ T cells lacking CXCR3 (TNR3-). These receptors all stem from a human donor in good health. Some clones in this sample may be carry-over from other donors' samples.

The gene calls are TRBV4-1 and TRBJ2-1; with no DNA, the TCRdb D assignment of TRBD1 cannot be verified. Germline V gene sequence: CDR1 MGHRA, CDR2 YSYEKL. The CDR3 is made up of 15 amino acids. CDR3: CASSQVDRRYNEQFF.

The chain couples TRBV5-5 to TRBJ2-2; TCRdb's D call of TRBD1 is untestable without DNA. Germline values: CDR1 SGHKS, CDR2 YYEKEE (reference sequence). The CDR3 consists of 17 residues. CDR3 in amino acids: CASSLVPGEQNTGELFF.

CDR3 protein: CASSLATTGLYGYTF. This chain connects TRBV7-9 to TRBJ1-2; the D gene TCRdb calls, TRBD1, cannot be checked with no DNA. Germline V lookup: CDR1 SEHNR, CDR2 FQNEAQ (reference sequence). The CDR3 has 15 residues.

The V and J genes are TRBV28 and TRBJ2-7; TCRdb outputs TRBD1, but without DNA this stays unchecked. The CDR3 covers 15 residues. The V gene's germline CDR1 is MDHEN and CDR2 SYDVKM. Here the CDR3 reads CASTLRDTYSYEQYF.

The chain employs TRBV3-1 and TRBJ2-7; the TCRdb call, TRBD1, lacks DNA for checking. This CDR3 spans 14 amino acids. Germline V CDR1 and CDR2: LGHDT, YNNKEL (reference sequence). The CDR3: CASSLGTGPYEQYF.

This chain joins TRBV7-9 and TRBJ2-1; absent DNA, TCRdb's TRBD1 call cannot be checked. Germline V gives CDR1 SEHNR, CDR2 FQNEAQ (reference sequence). This CDR3 spans 14 amino acids. The CDR3 is CASSYPDRYNEQFF.

The chain links TRBV7-2 to TRBJ2-7. Germline V CDR1 and CDR2: SGHTA, FQGNSA. This CDR3 is built from 11 residues. CDR3 sequence: CASSLYYEQYF. Complete variable domain (other parts from reference TRBV7-2 and TRBJ2-7): GAGVSQSPSNKVTEKGKDVELRCDPISGHTALYWYRQSLGQGLEFLIYFQGNSAPDKSGLPSDRFSAERTGGSVSTLTIQRTQQEDSAVYLCASSLYYEQYFGPGTRLTVT.

The CDR3 is CASSPQLGLAEQETQYF. V and J are TRBV3-1 and TRBJ2-5; TCRdb calls TRBD2, which cannot be checked without DNA. CDR3 length: 17 amino acids. In germline, CDR1 is LGHDT, CDR2 YNNKEL (reference sequence).

The genes are TRBV20-1 and TRBJ2-7; TCRdb's D call of TRBD2 is untestable without DNA. Germline CDR1 is DFQATT and CDR2 is SNEGSKA (reference sequence). This CDR3 is 12 amino acids long. The CDR3 loop is CSIGDSTYEQYF.

The chain employs TRBV11-2 and TRBJ2-7; lacking DNA, the TRBD1 call made by TCRdb goes unchecked. The CDR3 is made up of 14 amino acids. The germline V gene has CDR1 SGHAT and CDR2 FQNNGV. CDR3 loop: CASSGRDSDYEQYF.

The genes are TRBV29-1 and TRBJ2-2; TCRdb gives TRBD2 as the D gene, but with no DNA this cannot be confirmed. CDR1 SQVTM and CDR2 ANQGSEA come from the germline V gene. CDR3 size: 14 residues. The CDR3 loop reads CSVFGLFNTGELFF.

V usage is TRBV7-3 and J usage is TRBJ2-4; TCRdb's assignment of TRBD2 cannot be checked, as there is no DNA. The CDR3 sequence is 19 residues long. Looked up from germline, CDR1 is SGHTA and CDR2 is FQGTGA. CDR3 residues: CASSPLARAGGPSKNIQYF.

This chain uses TRBV11-2 with TRBJ2-3; without DNA, the TCRdb call of TRBD1 cannot be checked. CDR1 and CDR2 (germline): SGHAT, FQNNGV. The CDR3 length is 14 residues. CDR3 sequence: CASSYGQVTDTQYF.

The V gene is TRBV4-3, the J gene TRBJ1-1; the D call of TRBD1 rests on TCRdb alone, since no DNA is present to check it. Germline-derived CDR1 and CDR2 are LGHNA and YSLEER. This CDR3 comprises 15 residues. This CDR3 reads CASSQETRGDTEAFF.

By frequency, this clonotype is medium-sized. The genes are TRBV7-2 and TRBJ2-1. This CDR3 contains 13 residues. Germline assignment: CDR1 SGHTA and CDR2 FQGNSA. Here the CDR3 reads CASSAYGANEQFF.

This chain joins TRBV7-9 and TRBJ1-2; TCRdb designates TRBD1, a call that cannot be tested without DNA. Germline-derived CDR1 and CDR2 are SEHNR and FQNEAQ (reference sequence). This CDR3 spans 16 amino acids. CDR3 protein: CASSPGTGGALLGYTF.

The chain is built from TRBV7-9 and TRBJ2-3; TCRdb names TRBD1, which stays unverified in the absence of DNA. The CDR3 is 13 residues long. Germline CDR1 is SEHNR and CDR2 is FQNEAQ (reference sequence). The CDR3 is CASSSQGADTQYF.

This sequence joins TRBV29-1 and TRBJ1-2; the TCRdb D gene call, TRBD1, has no DNA to confirm it. CDR1 is SQVTM, CDR2 ANQGSEA, per germline. CDR3 length equals 15 residues. This chain's CDR3 is CSVEDATSGLDGYTF. Full variable domain (missing parts from reference TRBV29-1 and TRBJ1-2): SAVISQKPSRDICQRGTSLTIQCQVDSQVTMMFWYRQQPGQSLTLIATANQGSEATYESGFVIDKFPISRPNLTFSTLTVSNMSPEDSSIYLCSVEDATSGLDGYTFGSGTRLTVV.

The gene calls are TRBV29-1 and TRBJ2-7. This CDR3 spans 11 amino acids. Germline CDR1 is SQVTM and CDR2 is ANQGSEA. CDR3 amino acids: CSVLHSYEQYF.

CDR3 sequence reads: CASSFTGWETQYF. The chain combines TRBV28 with TRBJ2-5. Germline assignment: CDR1 MDHEN and CDR2 SYDVKM. The CDR3 loop spans 13 amino acids. Full variable domain (remainder filled in from reference TRBV28 and TRBJ2-5): DVKVTQSSRYLVKRTGEKVFLECVQDMDHENMFWYRQDPGLGLRLIYFSYDVKMKEKGDIPEGYSVSREKKERFSLILESASTNQTSMYLCASSFTGWETQYFGPGTRLLVL.

The J gene is TRBJ2-7, the V gene TRBV6-5. Germline-derived CDR1 and CDR2 are MNHEY and SVGAGI. This CDR3 has 15 amino acids. Here the CDR3 reads CASSYSFGDSYEQYF.

The chain's CDR3 is CASSTGTAAGQPQHF. This chain links TRBV7-9 with TRBJ1-5; the D call of TRBD1 rests on TCRdb alone, since no DNA is present to check it. Per the germline V gene, CDR1 is SEHNR and CDR2 is FQNEAQ (reference sequence). This CDR3 has 15 residues.

The chain links TRBV6-2 or TRBV6-3 to TRBJ2-1; as DNA is missing, the TRBD2 call by TCRdb cannot be tested. Germline V lookup: CDR1 MNHEY, CDR2 SVGEGT. The CDR3 runs to 18 residues. The CDR3: CASSYWALAGGLRNEQFF.

The chain uses TRBV2 and TRBJ1-1; checking the TCRdb D call of TRBD1 is not possible without DNA. The germline V gene encodes CDR1 SNHLY and CDR2 FYNNEI. This CDR3 comprises 15 residues. The chain's CDR3 is CASSTNPTPGTEAFF.

The V gene is TRBV6-4, the J gene TRBJ2-6; TCRdb designates TRBD1, a call that cannot be tested without DNA. CDR1 and CDR2 (germline): MRHNA, SNTAGT. The CDR3 totals 16 residues. CDR3 residues: CANTYTGPSGANVLTF.